Below, 31 T cell receptor beta chains from the same sample are listed, as sequenced in a study of T-cell memory formation after mild COVID-19. TCRdb used MiXCR to reprocess the 5' RACE reads, holding one entry per CDR3 protein. The sample lists around 260,000 distinct CDR3 sequences, about 16% seen once, with 22% in the top ten. The sample was PBMCs or a T cell subset sorted from them (not recorded which). All receptors derive from a man aged 18 to 30 who had mild COVID-19 (a few samples of this study predate the infection). Cell type and time point are not known.

The CDR3 loop reads CSVEDLGGGTGELFF. For the CDR3, the DNA is TGCAGCGTTGAAGATCTTGGGGGAGGCACCGGGGAGCTGTTTTTT. The chain is built from TRBV29-1 and TRBJ2-2; possibly TRBD2 for D (6 bases). The germline V and J ends were trimmed by 0 bases and 4 bases, with 12 bases remaining between them. The germline V gene encodes CDR1 SQVTM and CDR2 ANQGSEA. The CDR3 consists of 15 residues.

A few counts support this clonotype. The chain couples TRBV7-2 to TRBJ1-2; D gene ambiguous. Germline V gives CDR1 SGHTA, CDR2 FQGNSA. The V and J ends lost 7 bases and 4 bases respectively, with 13 bases between them. This CDR3 contains 13 residues. The CDR3 loop reads CASTPGGSYGYTF. In DNA form, the CDR3 reads TGTGCCAGCACCCCCGGTGGTAGCTATGGCTACACCTTC.

This chain links TRBV7-2 with TRBJ2-5; 8 nucleotides align to TRBD2. The CDR3 length is 15 residues. Trimming cost V 6 bases and J 5 bases; bases outside gene matches: 11. Germline CDR1 is SGHTA and CDR2 is FQGNSA. The CDR3 loop is CASSNSGLGGETQYF. DNA for the CDR3: TGTGCCAGCAGTAATTCGGGACTAGGGGGGGAGACCCAGTACTTC.

The rearrangement links TRBV6-6 to TRBJ1-1; tentatively, D is TRBD1 (5 bases). V was clipped by 2 bases and J by 5 bases, with 12 bases between them. This CDR3 region has 14 residues. Germline V CDR1 and CDR2: MNHNY, SVGAGI (reference sequence). DNA for the CDR3: TGTGCCAGCAGTTACACGGGGGGGGGGACTGAAGCTTTCTTT. Its protein product is CASSYTGGGTEAFF.

This clonotype appeared a few times. The chain is built from TRBV7-9 and TRBJ2-1; D gene unclear. CDR1 is SEHNR and CDR2 is FQNEAQ in the germline V gene (reference sequence). Trimming left V 1 base short and J 8 bases short, with 15 bases between. This CDR3 spans 15 amino acids. The DNA of the CDR3 is TGTGCCAGCAGCTTAGTGACCCTTGGCCTCGATGAGCAGTTCTTC. It codes for CASSLVTLGLDEQFF.

The rearrangement uses TRBV6-5 and TRBJ1-2; weak D call: TRBD1 (5 bases). The CDR3 sequence is 15 residues long. Germline V CDR1 and CDR2: MNHEY, SVGAGI. Trimming took off 4 bases at V and 2 bases at J, with 14 bases between the two ends. CDR3 sequence: CASSSLFDRNYGYTF. DNA of the CDR3: TGTGCCAGCAGTTCCTTGTTCGACAGAAACTATGGCTACACCTTC.

In its sample, this clonotype was seen a few times. The chain couples TRBV10-3 to TRBJ2-1, with a possible D match to TRBD1 (6 bases). This CDR3 has 15 amino acids. Trimming left V 3 bases short and J 8 bases short, with 17 bases between. From germline, CDR1 is ENHRY and CDR2 SYGVKD. In DNA, the CDR3 is TGTGCCATCAGTGACCCGGGACACTTAATGCATGAGCAGTTCTTC. It codes for CAISDPGHLMHEQFF.

This clonotype was seen a few times. The chain combines TRBV28 with TRBJ2-3; the D is unclear. Germline lookup yields CDR1 MDHEN and CDR2 SYDVKM. The CDR3 length is 13 residues. V was cut by 4 bases and J by 5 bases, with 10 bases left in between. This CDR3 reads CASSSLPQDTQYF. CDR3 DNA sequence: TGTGCCAGCAGTTCACTACCACAAGATACGCAGTATTTT.

In this sample, this clonotype turned up a few times. This chain connects TRBV7-3 to TRBJ2-5; D is undetermined. This CDR3 is built from 15 residues. CDR1 SGHTA and CDR2 FQGTGA come from the germline V gene. Trimming cost V 5 bases and J 7 bases, with 20 bases left between them. The CDR3 loop reads CASSPDSYTSGTQYF. The CDR3 nucleotides are TGTGCCAGCAGCCCCGATAGCTACACCTCAGGGACCCAGTACTTC.

The V gene is TRBV7-9, the J gene TRBJ2-3; D gene unclear. The CDR3 totals 14 residues. CDR1 and CDR2 (germline): SEHNR, FQNEAQ (reference sequence). V was cut by 3 bases and J by 0 bases, with 7 bases left in between. The CDR3 nucleotides are TGTGCCAGCAGCTTCGCGGACAGCACAGATACGCAGTATTTT. Translating gives CASSFADSTDTQYF.

This clonotype turned up a few times. This chain connects TRBV12-3 or TRBV12-4 to TRBJ1-2; D is ambiguous. CDR3 size: 13 residues. V was clipped by 4 bases and J by 1 base, with 7 bases between them. DNA for the CDR3: TGTGCCAGCAGTTGGGGATATAACTATGGCTACACCTTC. Protein sequence: CASSWGYNYGYTF.

V usage is TRBV29-1 and J usage is TRBJ2-5, with TRBD1 matching 8 bases. CDR1 is SQVTM, CDR2 ANQGSEA, per germline. CDR3 length equals 13 residues. Trimming at V came to 5 bases and at J to 2 bases, leaving 4 bases not matched to a gene. DNA of the CDR3: TGCAGCGTTCGGACAGGGATGCAAGAGACCCAGTACTTC. Its translation: CSVRTGMQETQYF. The full variable domain, in which reference TRBV29-1 and TRBJ2-5 provide the parts outside the CDR3, is SAVISQKPSRDICQRGTSLTIQCQVDSQVTMMFWYRQQPGQSLTLIATANQGSEATYESGFVIDKFPISRPNLTFSTLTVSNMSPEDSSIYLCSVRTGMQETQYFGPGTRLLVL.

This clonotype was observed a few times. The J gene is TRBJ2-1, the V gene TRBV12-3 or TRBV12-4; D remains unclear. The V gene lost 3 bases and the J gene lost 6 bases, with 9 bases spanning the gap. This CDR3 comprises 13 residues. The CDR3, as DNA: TGTGCCAGCAGTTTGAGAGGTTTCAATGAGCAGTTCTTC. Translating it yields CASSLRGFNEQFF.

This clonotype was found a few times. The V call is TRBV27, the J call TRBJ1-1; D remains ambiguous. The ends were cut back, 3 bases at V and 2 bases at J, with 7 bases in the middle. The CDR3 runs 13 residues. Germline V gives CDR1 MNHEY, CDR2 SMNVEV (reference sequence). DNA of the CDR3: TGTGCCAGCAGTTTTAGGACCAACACTGAAGCTTTCTTT. It specifies CASSFRTNTEAFF.

J is TRBJ2-1 and V is TRBV3-1; D is unclear. The germline gives CDR1 LGHDT, CDR2 YNNKEL (reference sequence). The CDR3 has 15 residues. The V end was cut by 1 base, the J end by 7 bases, with 14 bases between. CDR3 sequence reads: CASSQARHIVNEQFF. CDR3 sequence (DNA): TGTGCCAGCAGCCAAGCAAGGCACATCGTAAATGAGCAGTTCTTC.

The chain links TRBV7-9 to TRBJ2-7; tentative D call: TRBD1 (6 bases). Trimming left V 3 bases short and J 5 bases short, with 11 bases between. The germline gives CDR1 SEHNR, CDR2 FQNEAQ (reference sequence). The CDR3 runs to 13 residues. The CDR3 coding sequence is TGTGCCAGCAGCTTTCAGGGGAACCACGAGCAGTACGTC. Its protein is CASSFQGNHEQYV.

This clonotype was observed a handful of times. The rearrangement joins TRBV20-1 to TRBJ1-2, with 7 bases identical to TRBD1. CDR1 DFQATT and CDR2 SNEGSKA come from the germline V gene (reference sequence). Trimming took 2 bases from V and 8 from J; bases not matched to a gene: 11. The CDR3 is 14 residues long. The CDR3 is CSARLLQGLEGYTF. CDR3 nucleotide sequence: TGCAGTGCTAGATTATTACAGGGGTTGGAAGGCTACACCTTC.

The chain couples TRBV5-6 to TRBJ1-1, with D perhaps matching TRBD1 (5 bases). The CDR3 extends over 14 amino acids. The V gene lost 2 bases and the J gene lost 5 bases, with 13 bases spanning the gap. Per germline, CDR1 SGHDT and CDR2 YYEEEE. CDR3 sequence reads: CASSFIQGWTEAFF. CDR3 sequence (DNA): TGTGCCAGCAGCTTTATCCAGGGATGGACTGAAGCTTTCTTT.

The V and J genes are TRBV7-9 and TRBJ2-5; D tentatively reads TRBD1 or TRBD2 (5 bases each). The V gene lost 2 bases and the J gene lost 5 bases, with 9 bases spanning the gap. The CDR3 covers 13 residues. Germline assignment: CDR1 SEHNR and CDR2 FQNEAQ (reference sequence). The CDR3 coding sequence is TGTGCCAGCAGCTTACGGGGCGTGGAGACCCAGTACTTC. Translation: CASSLRGVETQYF.

This clonotype showed up just a few times. V gene TRBV4-3 combines with J gene TRBJ2-3; D call uncertain. Trimming left V 5 bases short and J 2 bases short, with 11 bases between. There are 14 residues in the CDR3. Per germline, CDR1 LGHNA and CDR2 YSLEER. The CDR3 DNA reads as TGCGCCAGCAGCACCAGGCTCTTCACAGATACGCAGTATTTT. Encoded protein: CASSTRLFTDTQYF.

This clonotype was recorded a few times. V and J are TRBV4-3 and TRBJ2-7; possible D gene TRBD2, 6 bases. CDR1 and CDR2 (germline): LGHNA, YSLEER. Trimming pared 0 bases from V and 6 bases from J, leaving 21 bases between. CDR3 length: 17 residues. This CDR3 is CASSQDLFGGEVGEQYF. The CDR3 DNA is TGCGCCAGCAGCCAAGATCTATTCGGAGGGGAAGTAGGCGAGCAGTACTTC.

This clonotype was found a few times. V is TRBV10-2 and J is TRBJ1-4; D is possibly TRBD1 (6 bases). Trimming left V 6 bases short and J 5 bases short, with 7 bases between. The length of the CDR3 is 12 residues. Germline-derived CDR1 and CDR2 are WSHSY and SAAADI. CDR3 sequence reads: CASRGGNEKLFF. The DNA of the CDR3 is TGCGCCAGCAGAGGGGGGAATGAAAAACTGTTTTTT.

This clonotype was detected only a few times. The chain recombines TRBV7-3 with TRBJ2-2, with 12 positions matching TRBD2. Germline CDR1 and CDR2: SGHTA and FQGTGA. The V and J ends lost 6 bases and 6 bases, in that order; junction bases with no gene match: 5. The CDR3 length is 15 residues. The CDR3 reads CASRLLAGGAGELFF. For the CDR3, the DNA is TGTGCCAGCAGGCTACTAGCGGGGGGCGCCGGGGAGCTGTTTTTT.

The CDR3 loop reads CASSFRERGPYNEQFF. DNA of the CDR3: TGTGCCAGCAGCTTTCGGGAGCGGGGGCCGTACAATGAGCAGTTCTTC. The rearrangement uses TRBV7-3 and TRBJ2-1, with 8 nucleotides matching TRBD2. This CDR3 has 16 residues. The V gene end was trimmed by 3 bases and the J gene end by 4 bases; junction bases not matched to a gene: 8. Germline V gene lookup returns CDR1 SGHTA and CDR2 FQGTGA. The full variable domain, its missing parts supplied by reference TRBV7-3 and TRBJ2-1, is GAGVSQTPSNKVTEKGKYVELRCDPISGHTALYWYRQSLGQGPEFLIYFQGTGAADDSGLPNDRFFAVRPEGSVSTLKIQRTERGDSAVYLCASSFRERGPYNEQFFGPGTRLTVL.

This clonotype came up many times. The V call is TRBV5-1, the J call TRBJ2-2; unclear D gene. Germline V gene lookup returns CDR1 SGHRS and CDR2 YFSETQ. CDR3 size: 14 residues. V was clipped by 6 bases and J by 3 bases, with 12 bases between them. The CDR3 nucleotides read TGCGCCAGCATTCCGGGTCGGGACACCGGGGAGCTGTTTTTT. Translation gives CASIPGRDTGELFF.

Only a few counts were recorded for this clonotype. The chain couples TRBV19 to TRBJ2-3; D gene ambiguous. V was clipped by 1 base and J by 2 bases, with 10 bases between them. The CDR3 covers 15 residues. Germline loops: CDR1 LNHDA, CDR2 SQIVND (reference sequence). The CDR3 DNA is TGTGCCAGTAGTATAGTTTGGCAGTCCACAGATACGCAGTATTTT. It encodes CASSIVWQSTDTQYF.

There are a few counts of this clonotype. The chain employs TRBV7-2 and TRBJ2-5, with D unresolved. Germline CDR1 is SGHTA and CDR2 is FQGNSA. V dropped 5 bases and J dropped 0 bases, with 13 bases sitting between them. The CDR3 totals 15 residues. CDR3 protein: CASSPLNAYQETQYF. The CDR3 DNA is TGTGCCAGCAGCCCCCTCAATGCTTACCAAGAGACCCAGTACTTC.

The genes are TRBV29-1 and TRBJ1-1; D not certain. Germline V gene data show CDR1 as SQVTM and CDR2 as ANQGSEA. This CDR3 region has 10 residues. Trimming pared 3 bases from V and 8 bases from J, leaving 7 bases between. CDR3 coding DNA: TGCAGCGTTGATTTGCAAGAAGCTTTCTTT. Translation gives CSVDLQEAFF.

This clonotype was counted once. CDR3 sequence: CASSFVGKLFF. CDR3 nucleotide sequence: TGTGCCAGCAGTTTTGTTGGAAAACTGTTTTTT. The chain is built from TRBV28 and TRBJ1-4; D ambiguous. CDR1 and CDR2 from the germline V gene are MDHEN and SYDVKM. The CDR3 has 11 amino acids. V shed 3 bases and J shed 10 bases, with 6 bases lying between them.

This clonotype was seen at least ten times. V usage is TRBV7-3 and J usage is TRBJ2-3, with TRBD2 matching 7 bases. CDR1 is SGHTA and CDR2 is FQGTGA in the germline V gene. Trimming at V came to 3 bases and at J to 1 base, leaving 10 bases not matched to a gene. The CDR3 totals 17 residues. The CDR3 reads CASSFRLRGDRTDTQYF. The DNA for the CDR3 is TGTGCCAGCAGCTTTCGGCTTCGGGGGGACCGCACAGATACGCAGTATTTT. Filled out from reference TRBV7-3 and TRBJ2-3, the complete variable domain reads GAGVSQTPSNKVTEKGKYVELRCDPISGHTALYWYRQSLGQGPEFLIYFQGTGAADDSGLPNDRFFAVRPEGSVSTLKIQRTERGDSAVYLCASSFRLRGDRTDTQYFGPGTRLTVL.

CDR3 in amino acids: CSAGTPSNEQFF. DNA of the CDR3: TGCAGCGCTGGGACTCCTTCCAATGAGCAGTTCTTC. The chain uses TRBV29-1 and TRBJ2-1; D possibly corresponds to TRBD2 (6 bases). This CDR3 contains 12 residues. Trimming left V 7 bases short and J 6 bases short, with 13 bases between. The germline gives CDR1 SQVTM, CDR2 ANQGSEA.